The rows below give T cell receptor beta chains drawn from one sample of a study of blood T cell repertoires in COVID-19. Clones were sequenced by immunoSEQ multiplex PCR, and TCRdb holds only the in-frame ones, with some missing. The table records about 210,000 clones, 65% to 90% of them present only once. The sample comprised peripheral blood. The receptors come from a woman between 70 and 85 years old with COVID-19, enrolled during active disease. CDR3s include the opening cysteine and the closing phenylalanine or tryptophan. The order of the fields is V gene, J gene, CDR3 protein.

>TRBV6-5|TRBJ1-2
CASRNGQGVGGYTF
>TRBV5-4|TRBJ2-1
CASSSAGTSPYNEQFF
>TRBV18|TRBJ2-7
CASSRLRAYEQYF
>TRBV4-2|TRBJ2-3
CASSRGGSTDTQYF
>TRBV2|TRBJ1-3
CASSEMGRTGSGNTIYF
>TRBV7-8|TRBJ1-1
CASSEQGRGDTEAFF
>TRBV5-4|TRBJ1-1
CASSSQGRSEAFF
>TRBV6-6|TRBJ1-6
CASSGGTVNSPLHF
>TRBV14|TRBJ1-4
CASSRTGGGSNEKLFF
>TRBV19|TRBJ2-6
CASSIGQLSGANVLTF
>TRBV25-1|TRBJ2-7
CASSAPLGSSYEQYF
>TRBV3-1/TRBV3-2|TRBJ2-5
CASSQGLGSQETQYF
>TRBV4-3|TRBJ2-7
CASSPGQGAYEQYF
>TRBV6-2/TRBV6-3|TRBJ2-1
CASSYSGPSYNEQFF
>TRBV25-1|TRBJ1-1
CASSESGRGSATEAFF
>TRBV5-1|TRBJ2-1
CASSGGQADYNEQFF
>TRBV20-1|TRBJ2-1
CSASLPGFHDEQFF
>TRBV5-1|TRBJ1-4
CASSLGVRGRSEKLFF
>TRBV6-1|TRBJ1-6
CASSVDRVRGDSPLHF
>TRBV10-3|TRBJ1-5
CAISESMSGAQPQHF
>TRBV20-1|TRBJ2-5
CSAADQETQYF
>TRBV11-2|TRBJ2-2
CASSPPPSGGANTGELFF
>TRBV27|TRBJ1-5
CASSLSGGVDRVQPQHF
>TRBV7-2|TRBJ1-1
CASSRAVRGITEAFF
>TRBV18|TRBJ1-5
CASSPYAGGDQPQHF
>TRBV2|TRBJ2-5
CASVRARGETQYF
>TRBV29-1|TRBJ2-5
CGAQHQETQYF
>TRBV18|TRBJ1-1
CASSPERVVTEAFF
>TRBV3-1/TRBV3-2|TRBJ1-6
CASSQVTDRDNSPLHF
>TRBV20-1|TRBJ1-1
CSAITGTEAFF
>TRBV19|TRBJ1-3
CASGTTGAGNTIYF
>TRBV12-3/TRBV12-4|TRBJ2-1
CASRGFSYNEQFF
>TRBV7-2|TRBJ1-2
CASSTRRDSATF
>TRBV7-2|TRBJ2-7
CASSLEGGGPRSEQYF
>TRBV7-2|TRBJ2-5
CASSLGLAGRRVETQYF
>TRBV10-3|TRBJ1-2
CAISLEGNYGYTF
>TRBV14|TRBJ1-2
CASSRLGGGYGYTF
>TRBV27|TRBJ2-6
CASAGAAGANVLTF
>TRBV4-3|TRBJ1-2
CASSQDRGGFYGYTF
>TRBV9|TRBJ2-1
CASSRASGGEGYEQFF